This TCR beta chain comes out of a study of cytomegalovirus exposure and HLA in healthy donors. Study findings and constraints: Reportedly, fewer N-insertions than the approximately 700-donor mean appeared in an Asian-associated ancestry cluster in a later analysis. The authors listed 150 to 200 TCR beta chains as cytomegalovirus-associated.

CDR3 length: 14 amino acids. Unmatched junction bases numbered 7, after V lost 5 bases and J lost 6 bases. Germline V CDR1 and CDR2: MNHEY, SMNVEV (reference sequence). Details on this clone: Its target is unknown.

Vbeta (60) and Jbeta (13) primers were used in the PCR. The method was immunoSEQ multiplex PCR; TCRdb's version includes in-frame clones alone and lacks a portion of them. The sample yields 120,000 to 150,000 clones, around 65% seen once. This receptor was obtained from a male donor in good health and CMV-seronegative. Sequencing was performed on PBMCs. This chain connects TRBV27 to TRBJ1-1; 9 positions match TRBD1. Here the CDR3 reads CASSPGTGTAEAFF. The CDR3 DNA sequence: TGTGCCAGCAGTCCGGGGACAGGGACAGCTGAAGCTTTCTTT.